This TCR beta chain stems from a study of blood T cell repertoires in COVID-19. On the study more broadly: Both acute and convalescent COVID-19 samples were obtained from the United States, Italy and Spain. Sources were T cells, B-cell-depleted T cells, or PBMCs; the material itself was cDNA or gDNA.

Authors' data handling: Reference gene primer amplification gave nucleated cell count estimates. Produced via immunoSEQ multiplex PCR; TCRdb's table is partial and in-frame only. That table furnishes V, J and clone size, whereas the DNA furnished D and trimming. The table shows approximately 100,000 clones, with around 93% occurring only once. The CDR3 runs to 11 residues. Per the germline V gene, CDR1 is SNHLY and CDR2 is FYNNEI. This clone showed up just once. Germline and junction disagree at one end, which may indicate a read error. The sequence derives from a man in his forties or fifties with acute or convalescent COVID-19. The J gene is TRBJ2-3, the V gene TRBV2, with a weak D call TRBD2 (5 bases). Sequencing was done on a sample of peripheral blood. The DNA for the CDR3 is TGTGCCAGCAACGGGGAACCCCCCGTGGATTTT. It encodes CASNGEPPVDF.